This is a list of T cell receptor beta chains from one sample in a study of blood T cell repertoires in COVID-19. Assay used: immunoSEQ multiplex PCR; TCRdb lists only in-frame clones, some missing. The table records tens of thousands of clones, approximately 80% of them present only once. Sequences were obtained from peripheral blood. These receptors were taken from a man between 65 and 80 years old with active or convalescent COVID-19. The CDR3 runs from the conserved cysteine through the conserved F or W. D genes are given only for firm matches. Clone size is stated in some rows and not others, as once, few, many or a class when expanded.

-	TRBJ2-5	TRBV5-4	TRBD1	CASSRGGRGQETQYF	TGTGCCAGCAGCCGCGGCGGCAGGGGGCAAGAGACCCAGTACTTC
-	TRBJ2-1	TRBV28	TRBD2	CASRPTSGRALGQFF	TGTGCCAGCAGACCTACTAGCGGGAGGGCCCTGGGGCAGTTCTTC
-	TRBJ1-2	TRBV28	TRBD1	CASSQGKGAPPDGYTF	TGTGCCAGCAGCCAAGGGAAGGGGGCGCCCCCGGATGGCTACACCTTC
few	TRBJ1-1	TRBV11-3	-	CASSSVIWQGGTEAFF	TGTGCCAGCAGCTCCGTCATTTGGCAGGGAGGAACTGAAGCTTTCTTT
-	TRBJ2-2	TRBV24-1	TRBD1	CATSDPGQGNTGELFF	TGTGCCACCAGTGACCCTGGACAGGGAAACACCGGGGAGCTGTTTTTT
-	TRBJ2-5	TRBV6-5	-	CASRGGGPETQYF	TGTGCCAGCAGGGGCGGGGGCCCGGAGACCCAGTACTTC
-	TRBJ1-4	TRBV6-1	TRBD1	CASSSPDRGNEKLFF	TGTGCCAGCAGTTCCCCGGACAGGGGAAATGAAAAACTGTTTTTT
-	TRBJ2-1	TRBV7-8	-	CASSRQGLQPYNEQFF	TGTGCCAGCAGCCGACAGGGACTCCAGCCCTACAATGAGCAGTTCTTC
-	TRBJ2-4	TRBV5-6	-	CASSNLRGLDIQYF	TGTGCCAGCAGCAACTTGCGGGGTTTGGACATTCAGTACTTC
-	TRBJ1-5	TRBV12-3/TRBV12-4	-	CASSWKGDTPQHF	TGTGCCAGCAGTTGGAAAGGGGACACGCCCCAGCATTTT
-	TRBJ2-7	TRBV5-4	TRBD1	CASSRDRDYEQYF	TGTGCCAGCAGTCGGGACAGGGATTACGAGCAGTACTTC
-	TRBJ1-1	TRBV2	TRBD1	CASGRDRGTEAFF	TGTGCCAGCGGCAGGGACAGAGGTACTGAAGCTTTCTTT
-	TRBJ2-7	TRBV5-1	-	CASSLAGGTYEQYF	TGCGCCAGCAGCTTGGCGGGCGGGACCTACGAGCAGTACTTC
few	TRBJ2-1	TRBV9	-	CASSPRFEHNEQFF	TGTGCCAGCAGCCCCCGCTTCGAGCACAATGAGCAGTTCTTC
-	TRBJ2-7	TRBV6-5	TRBD2	CASRRGGQSSYEQYF	TGTGCCAGCCGTCGGGGGGGCCAATCCTCCTACGAGCAGTACTTC
-	TRBJ1-2	TRBV7-9	-	CASSLEGGSYGYTF	TGTGCCAGCAGCTTAGAAGGGGGATCCTATGGCTACACCTTC
-	TRBJ2-4	TRBV5-5	TRBD1	CASSPLGQSKNIQYF	TGTGCCAGCAGCCCCCTGGGACAGTCCAAAAACATTCAGTACTTC
-	TRBJ1-1	TRBV5-1	-	CASSLARYTEAFF	TGCGCCAGCAGCTTGGCCCGGTACACTGAAGCTTTCTTT
-	TRBJ1-1	TRBV5-1	-	CASSLDTGSGTEAFF	TGCGCCAGCAGCTTGGACACAGGGTCAGGCACTGAAGCTTTCTTT
-	TRBJ1-2	TRBV9	-	CASSPTGNYGYTF	TGTGCCAGCAGCCCAACAGGGAACTATGGCTACACCTTC
-	TRBJ2-3	TRBV11-3	TRBD2	CASSTILAGGWTDTQYF	TGTGCCAGCAGCACGATCCTAGCGGGAGGATGGACAGATACGCAGTATTTT
-	TRBJ2-1	TRBV25-1	TRBD2	CASSEYASGGLYNEQFF	TGTGCCAGCAGTGAATACGCTAGCGGGGGCCTTTACAATGAGCAGTTCTTC
-	TRBJ2-2	TRBV11-3	TRBD1	CASSPGSQGRTGELFF	TGTGCCAGCTCGCCCGGCTCACAGGGGCGGACCGGGGAGCTGTTTTTT
-	TRBJ2-3	TRBV3-1/TRBV3-2	TRBD1	CASSPGTGVPDTQYF	TGTGCCAGCAGCCCCGGGACAGGGGTACCAGATACGCAGTATTTT
-	TRBJ1-2	TRBV28	TRBD1	CASSFQRQGRENYGYTF	TGTGCCAGCAGTTTCCAACGACAGGGGAGGGAAAATTATGGCTACACCTTC
-	TRBJ1-1	TRBV28	TRBD1	CASRRQGGNTEAFF	TGTGCCAGCAGGCGACAGGGGGGGAACACTGAAGCTTTCTTT
-	TRBJ2-7	TRBV6-2/TRBV6-3	TRBD2	CASSYRPGLADLSYEQYF	TGTGCCAGCAGTTACCGTCCGGGACTAGCGGACCTCTCCTACGAGCAGTACTTC
few	TRBJ2-1	TRBV6-1	-	CASSEERDPPSSYNEQFF	TGTGCCAGCAGTGAAGAACGAGACCCTCCTAGCTCCTACAATGAGCAGTTCTTC
-	TRBJ1-2	TRBV9	-	CASSLRDINYGYTF	TGTGCCAGCAGCCTAAGGGACATCAACTATGGCTACACCTTC
-	TRBJ1-1	TRBV18	TRBD1	CASSLGQGETFF	TGTGCCAGCTCCCTCGGACAGGGTGAAACTTTCTTT
-	TRBJ2-3	TRBV9	-	CASSRGFQDTQYF	TGTGCCAGCAGCCGGGGGTTCCAAGATACGCAGTATTTT
-	TRBJ2-3	TRBV4-3	-	CASSQGSSTDTQYF	TGCGCCAGCAGCCAAGGTTCGAGCACAGATACGCAGTATTTT
once	TRBJ2-5	TRBV18	-	CASSPPREETQYF	TGTGCCAGCTCACCACCTCGAGAGGAGACCCAGTACTTC
-	TRBJ1-2	TRBV7-9	-	CASSLAAFGGGYTF	TGTGCCAGCAGCTTAGCGGCCTTTGGTGGCGGCTACACCTTC
-	TRBJ1-4	TRBV7-2	-	CASSLVAGVNEKLFF	TGTGCCAGCAGCTTAGTGGCGGGGGTTAATGAAAAACTGTTTTTT
-	TRBJ1-2	TRBV19	-	CASREGRNYGYTF	TGTGCCAGTAGGGAGGGCCGAAATTATGGCTACACCTTC
-	TRBJ2-5	TRBV5-1	TRBD2	CASSLELAGGQGETQYF	TGCGCCAGCAGCTTGGAATTAGCGGGGGGGCAAGGGGAGACCCAGTACTTC
-	TRBJ1-2	TRBV11-2	-	CASSSGQGYTF	TGTGCCAGCAGCTCCGGACAGGGCTACACCTTC
-	TRBJ2-7	TRBV28	TRBD2	CASSTRSSGRPYEQYF	TGTGCCAGCAGCACCAGATCTAGCGGGAGGCCATACGAGCAGTACTTC
-	TRBJ2-5	TRBV4-3	TRBD2	CASSQLAGVETQYF	TGCGCCAGCAGCCAACTCGCGGGGGTAGAGACCCAGTACTTC
-	TRBJ2-5	TRBV19	-	CASSIALTIQETQYF	TGTGCCAGTAGTATAGCCCTAACCATCCAAGAGACCCAGTACTTC
-	TRBJ2-3	TRBV12-5	TRBD1	CASGSSGTGADTQYF	TGTGCTAGTGGTTCCTCGGGGACAGGGGCAGATACGCAGTATTTT
-	TRBJ1-5	TRBV29-1	-	CSVRAGPNQPQHF	TGCAGCGTTCGCGCGGGCCCCAATCAGCCCCAGCATTTT
-	TRBJ2-3	TRBV4-3	TRBD1	CASSQDQQGADTQYF	TGCGCCAGCAGCCAAGATCAGCAGGGGGCAGATACGCAGTATTTT
-	TRBJ2-2	TRBV7-6	TRBD2	CASSLVREGPTGELFF	TGTGCCAGCAGCTTAGTACGGGAGGGTCCCACCGGGGAGCTGTTTTTT
-	TRBJ2-1	TRBV2	TRBD2	CASSGELAGSNEQFF	TGTGCCAGCAGTGGGGAGCTAGCGGGTTCCAATGAGCAGTTCTTC
-	TRBJ2-4	TRBV4-3	-	CASSQDLRSIQYF	TGCGCCAGCAGCCAAGATTTGCGGAGCATTCAGTACTTC
-	TRBJ1-5	TRBV6-5	-	CASRTGTLSNQPQHF	TGTGCCAGTAGAACCGGGACACTTAGCAATCAGCCCCAGCATTTT
-	TRBJ1-2	TRBV28	TRBD1	CASSPRGYHGYTF	TGTGCCAGCAGCCCCAGGGGGTATCATGGCTACACCTTC
-	TRBJ2-7	TRBV5-6	-	CASSRRVSGTYEQYF	TGTGCCAGCAGCCGGCGAGTGTCGGGAACCTACGAGCAGTACTTC
-	TRBJ2-7	TRBV27	-	CASSRRAGYEQYF	TGTGCCAGCAGTCGACGGGCGGGATACGAGCAGTACTTC
-	TRBJ1-1	TRBV28	-	CASRAIAEAFF	TGTGCCAGCAGGGCCATCGCTGAAGCTTTCTTT
once	TRBJ2-7	TRBV15	-	CATSRDRREQYF	TGTGCCACCAGCAGAGACCGTCGGGAGCAGTACTTC
few	TRBJ2-7	TRBV7-9	-	CASSLTGVAEQYF	TGTGCCAGCAGCTTAACGGGGGTGGCCGAGCAGTACTTC